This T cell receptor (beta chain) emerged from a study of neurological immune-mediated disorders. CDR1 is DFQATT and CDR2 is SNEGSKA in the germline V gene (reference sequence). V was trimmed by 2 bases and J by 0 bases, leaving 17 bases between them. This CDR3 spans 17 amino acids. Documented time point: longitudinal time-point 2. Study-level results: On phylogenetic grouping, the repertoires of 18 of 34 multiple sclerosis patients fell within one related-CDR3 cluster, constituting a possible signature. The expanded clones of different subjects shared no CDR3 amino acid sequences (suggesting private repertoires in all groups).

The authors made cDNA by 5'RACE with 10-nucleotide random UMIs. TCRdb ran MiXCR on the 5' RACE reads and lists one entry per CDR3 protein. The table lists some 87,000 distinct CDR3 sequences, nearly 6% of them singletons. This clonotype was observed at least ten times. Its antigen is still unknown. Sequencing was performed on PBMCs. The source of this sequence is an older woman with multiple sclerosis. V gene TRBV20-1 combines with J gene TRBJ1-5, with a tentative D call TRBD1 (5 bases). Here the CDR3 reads CSARPNEGTHSNQPQHF. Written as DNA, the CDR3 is TGCAGTGCTAGACCGAACGAGGGGACCCATAGCAATCAGCCCCAGCATTTT.